The rows below give T cell receptor beta chains drawn from one sample of a study of graft-versus-host responses after intestinal transplantation. Produced via immunoSEQ multiplex PCR; TCRdb's table is partial and in-frame only. The table shows about 97,000 clones, with around nine tenths occurring only once. This specimen consisted of PBMCs, obtained roughly 410 days after intestinal transplant. The source of these receptors is a human patient who received an intestinal transplant, so some T cells may come from the graft donor. The CDR3 runs from the conserved cysteine through the conserved F or W. Clone size is given for some rows only: seen once, a few or many times, or a class if the clone is expanded.

j_gene | abundance | v_gene | CDR3aa
TRBJ1-5 | . | TRBV9 | CASSVDEGAYQPQHF
TRBJ1-4 | . | TRBV6-5 | CASSAAGGGFEKLFF
TRBJ1-1 | . | TRBV4-2 | CASSQGVIQPDNTEAFF
TRBJ1-2 | . | TRBV19 | CASSMEVGYGYTF
TRBJ1-2 | . | TRBV5-6 | CASSPLPGSGYTF
TRBJ1-6 | . | TRBV25-1 | CASSTTYNSPLHF
TRBJ2-7 | . | TRBV10-2 | CASSPGLAGIYEQYF
TRBJ2-1 | . | TRBV18 | CASSKGTSGGIYNEQFF
TRBJ1-2 | . | TRBV5-1 | CASSLGGSEGYTF
TRBJ1-3 | . | TRBV6-5 | CASSYSQSSGNTIYF
TRBJ1-5 | . | TRBV7-8 | CASSLGPDLSNQPQHF
TRBJ1-2 | . | TRBV5-4 | CASSLAGGPYGYTF
TRBJ1-2 | . | TRBV6-5 | CASPPAGVNYGYTF
TRBJ1-2 | . | TRBV9 | CASSVGEVGGYTF
TRBJ1-1 | . | TRBV6-4 | CASSDRDNTEAFF
TRBJ2-2 | . | TRBV4-1 | CASSQGAGGNTGELFF
TRBJ1-2 | . | TRBV5-8 | CASSQGWTGASGYTF
TRBJ2-2 | once | TRBV5-6 | CASSYPGGAGELFF
TRBJ2-7 | . | TRBV11-2 | CASSTTRTSGGYEQYF
TRBJ2-4 | . | TRBV13 | CASSPSGVENIQYF
TRBJ2-7 | . | TRBV7-2 | CASRLGGTSYEQYF
TRBJ1-6 | . | TRBV5-1 | CASSRQDNSPLHF
TRBJ1-3 | . | TRBV5-4 | CASSPKGGNTIYF
TRBJ2-7 | . | TRBV11-2 | CASSLDRGAYEQYF
TRBJ2-7 | . | TRBV10-3 | CAAGSGQGAGNEQYF
TRBJ2-1 | . | TRBV5-5 | CASSLVGSGGAGEQFF
TRBJ1-1 | . | TRBV7-6 | CASSSSGGAGTEAFF
TRBJ2-1 | once | TRBV25-1 | CASSEWRVAGANEQFF
TRBJ1-5 | . | TRBV15 | CATSGGLPSNQPQHF
TRBJ2-6 | . | TRBV6-4 | CASSLNGATGANVLTF
TRBJ1-6 | once | TRBV6-6 | CASSLGSSPLHF
TRBJ2-3 | once | TRBV2 | CASWSRGGGGTDTQYF
TRBJ2-3 | . | TRBV2 | CAGCLGGGTDTQYF
TRBJ1-2 | . | TRBV5-6 | CASRTGGEGGYTF
TRBJ1-4 | . | TRBV5-1 | CASSLRTNNEKLFF
TRBJ2-2 | . | TRBV6-4 | CASREGLGNTGELFF
TRBJ2-7 | . | TRBV10-1 | CASNGLAGEQYF
TRBJ1-1 | . | TRBV10-2 | CASSGSTNTEAFF
TRBJ1-1 | . | TRBV4-1 | CASSRFPGGTEAFF
TRBJ2-3 | . | TRBV20-1 | CSARVPDTQYF
TRBJ2-1 | . | TRBV10-2 | CASSDWDLQFF
TRBJ2-7 | . | TRBV5-5 | CASSPGFQGSYEQYF
TRBJ1-1 | . | TRBV7-3 | CASSRYSPTGDQAEAFF